This TCR beta chain derives from a study of blood T cells in healthy people across ages. This clonotype was counted many times. CDR1 and CDR2 (germline): SGHTA, FQGNSA. This CDR3 is built from 13 residues. Trimming cost V 5 bases and J 5 bases, with 10 bases left between them. Sample-barcoded 5' priming and a J-beta primer mix drove a second PCR of about 7 to 11 cycles. The template-switch adaptor, which had 12 random nucleotides, put a tag on each cDNA molecule. TCRdb reprocessed the 5' RACE reads via MiXCR and lists one record per CDR3 protein. This sample has hundreds of thousands of distinct CDR3 sequences; roughly 30% occur once, and the top ten carry 15% to 19%.

The V gene is TRBV7-2, the J gene TRBJ2-1; TRBD2 is a possible D gene (6 bases). The clonotype originates from a woman older than 75 in good health. The sample consisted of blood. DNA for the CDR3: TGTGCCAGCAGCACCAAGCGGGACAATGAGCAGTTCTTC. Protein sequence: CASSTKRDNEQFF.